These 21 T cell receptor beta chains came from one sample sequenced in a study of cytomegalovirus exposure and HLA in healthy donors. Both 60 Vbeta primers and 13 Jbeta primers went into the PCR. The assay was immunoSEQ multiplex PCR, and TCRdb's table has in-frame clones only and misses some. Here the sample spans roughly 130,000 clones, about 80% being singletons. Material for sequencing was PBMCs. The receptors were sampled from a boy aged 2-15 years in good health and CMV-seronegative.

The chain couples TRBV7-9 to TRBJ1-4, with unresolved D. The CDR3 consists of 16 residues. Germline V CDR1 and CDR2: SEHNR, FQNEAQ (reference sequence). The V end was cut by 4 bases, the J end by 0 bases, with 12 bases between. The CDR3, as DNA: TGTGCCAGCAGCTACGTTGTCGGGGCAACTAATGAAAAACTGTTTTTT. It codes for CASSYVVGATNEKLFF.

This chain links TRBV6-1 with TRBJ1-4; no firm D call. V lost 5 bases, J lost 7 bases, and 5 bases lay in between. Germline V gene lookup returns CDR1 MNHNS and CDR2 SASEGT. The CDR3 covers 11 residues. DNA for the CDR3: TGTGCCAGCAGTCACGGTGAAAAACTGTTTTTT. It codes for CASSHGEKLFF.

This chain links TRBV5-8 with TRBJ2-3; TRBD2 is a possible D gene (6 bases). CDR1 SGHTS and CDR2 YDEGEE come from the germline V gene. CDR3 length: 16 amino acids. V dropped 2 bases and J dropped 2 bases, with 15 bases sitting between them. The CDR3 is CASSFVGAGPTDTQYF. The CDR3 DNA sequence: TGTGCCAGCAGCTTCGTTGGAGCGGGCCCCACAGATACGCAGTATTTT.

Comments on this clone: Germline and junction disagree at one end, which may indicate a read error. The same CDR3 arises from other DNA sequences in this sample as well. The V call is TRBV6-1, the J call TRBJ2-3; possibly TRBD1 or TRBD2 for D (6 bases each). The CDR3 contains 12 residues. The germline gives CDR1 MNHNS, CDR2 SASEGT. The CDR3 bases are TGCGCCAGCAGGGGCGGGGCGGATACGCAGTATTTT. Translating it yields CASRGGADTQYF.

The chain links TRBV19 to TRBJ1-1, with 8 bases identical to TRBD1. In germline, CDR1 is LNHDA, CDR2 SQIVND (reference sequence). V lost 1 base and J lost 3; bases outside the gene matches: 13. The CDR3 loop spans 18 amino acids. CDR3 coding DNA: TGTGCCAGTAGTATAGGACGAGGACAGGGTAGATTAGACACTGAAGCTTTCTTT. As protein: CASSIGRGQGRLDTEAFF.

The V call is TRBV27, the J call TRBJ2-7, with 7 bases identical to TRBD2. V was pared by 3 bases and J by 2 bases, with 4 bases of the junction left unmatched. Germline-derived CDR1 and CDR2 are MNHEY and SMNVEV (reference sequence). The CDR3 consists of 14 residues. The CDR3 DNA reads TGTGCCAGCAGTTTTGGCGGGGGAACCTACGAGCAGTACTTC. It encodes CASSFGGGTYEQYF.

The rearrangement joins TRBV7-9 to TRBJ2-7; 10 positions agree with TRBD1. This CDR3 comprises 15 residues. Germline lookup yields CDR1 SEHNR and CDR2 FQNEAQ (reference sequence). Trimming cost V 5 bases and J 5 bases; bases outside gene matches: 9. For the CDR3, the DNA is TGTGCCAGCAGCCTTCAGACAGGGGGCATCGACGAGCAGTACTTC. It encodes CASSLQTGGIDEQYF.

The rearrangement links TRBV7-9 to TRBJ2-7; D is possibly TRBD2 (5 bases). Trimming left V 4 bases short and J 9 bases short, with 10 bases between. The CDR3 length is 11 residues. CDR1 SEHNR and CDR2 FQNEAQ come from the germline V gene (reference sequence). DNA of the CDR3: TGTGCCAGCAGCTCGAAAGGAGGGCAGTACTTC. Its protein is CASSSKGGQYF.

The V and J genes are TRBV10-1 and TRBJ2-3; maybe TRBD2 (5 bases). The CDR3 spans 14 residues. V lost 5 bases, J lost 4 bases, and 13 bases lay in between. Germline V CDR1 and CDR2: WNHNN, SYGVQD (reference sequence). The CDR3 protein is CASSIIPGSDTQYF. DNA of the CDR3: TGCGCCAGCAGTATTATACCGGGGTCAGATACGCAGTATTTT.

The chain couples TRBV6-6 to TRBJ2-2, with 13 bases lining up with TRBD2. Germline lookup yields CDR1 MNHNY and CDR2 SVGAGI (reference sequence). After removal of 7 bases from V and 7 bases from J, the junction contained 3 bases not matched to a gene. The CDR3 has 14 amino acids. As DNA, the CDR3 is TGTGCCAGCATGAGGACTAGCGGGGGCGGGGAGCTGTTTTTT. It translates to CASMRTSGGGELFF.

This clone has just a few counts. V gene TRBV6-4 combines with J gene TRBJ2-3, with 9 bases that match TRBD2. The V segment lost 3 bases and the J segment 3 bases; nucleotides outside the gene matches: 4. CDR1 MRHNA and CDR2 SNTAGT come from the germline V gene. This CDR3 contains 15 residues. CDR3 region: CASSEGGGETDTQYF. In DNA, the CDR3 is TGTGCCAGCAGTGAAGGCGGGGGGGAGACAGATACGCAGTATTTT.

On this clone itself: Other DNA sequences from this sample encode an identical CDR3 as well. This chain connects TRBV5-6 to TRBJ1-2; TRBD1 matches at 7 bases. From germline, CDR1 is SGHDT and CDR2 YYEEEE. With 3 bases clipped from V and 4 bases from J, the junction kept 6 bases outside the gene matches. The CDR3 is 14 residues long. DNA of the CDR3: TGTGCCAGCAGCTCCGGGACAGCGGTCTATGGCTACACCTTC. Its protein product is CASSSGTAVYGYTF.

The gene calls are TRBV6-5 and TRBJ2-1; maybe TRBD2 (5 bases). Germline assignment: CDR1 MNHEY and CDR2 SVGAGI. V lost 0 bases to trimming and J lost 3 bases, with 12 bases between them. The CDR3 contains 16 residues. This CDR3 is CASSYSALVGYNEQFF. The DNA of the CDR3 is TGTGCCAGCAGTTACTCCGCACTAGTAGGCTACAATGAGCAGTTCTTC.

The V and J genes are TRBV7-9 and TRBJ1-1; D uncertain. Germline V lookup: CDR1 SEHNR, CDR2 FQNEAQ (reference sequence). The CDR3 loop spans 14 amino acids. Trimming left V 5 bases short and J 3 bases short, with 13 bases between. CDR3 in DNA: TGTGCCAGCAGCCTGCTTTTTGAGTACACTGAAGCTTTCTTT. This encodes CASSLLFEYTEAFF.

This clone was counted between two and nine times. This chain uses TRBV6-6 with TRBJ2-4, with D possibly matching TRBD1 (5 bases). Per the germline V gene, CDR1 is MNHNY and CDR2 is SVGAGI (reference sequence). The CDR3 extends over 12 amino acids. V was clipped by 0 bases and J by 8 bases, with 5 bases between them. The CDR3 region is CASSYSGDIQYF. In DNA, the CDR3 is TGTGCCAGCAGTTACTCAGGGGACATTCAGTACTTC.

CDR3 region: CASTWGGVDTEAFF. The CDR3 DNA follows: TGTGCCAGCACCTGGGGGGGGGTAGACACTGAAGCTTTCTTT. The chain recombines TRBV5-6 with TRBJ1-1; weak D call: TRBD1 (5 bases). This CDR3 contains 14 residues. Germline assignment: CDR1 SGHDT and CDR2 YYEEEE. Trimming took 6 bases from V and 3 from J, leaving 15 bases between them.

The genes are TRBV2 and TRBJ2-7; 11 bases are shared with TRBD2. The length of the CDR3 is 19 residues. Unmatched junction bases numbered 16, after V lost 6 bases and J lost 0 bases. Germline V gene lookup returns CDR1 SNHLY and CDR2 FYNNEI. The CDR3 region has the DNA TGTGCCAGCAGGTCCTTCGGGACTAGCGGCACTAGGAGCTCCTACGAGCAGTACGTC. Protein: CASRSFGTSGTRSSYEQYV.

This chain links TRBV11-2 with TRBJ2-3; 14 nucleotides line up with TRBD2. CDR1 is SGHAT and CDR2 is FQNNGV in the germline V gene. The length of the CDR3 is 17 residues. V shed 3 bases, J shed 3 bases, and the junction held 5 bases outside the gene matches. The CDR3 DNA is TGTGCCAGCAGCTTGAGACTAGCGGGGGGGCTTACAGATACGCAGTATTTT. Its translation: CASSLRLAGGLTDTQYF.

The DNA for the CDR3 is TGTGCCAGCAGCTTATGGTCGGGGACTGAAGCTTTCTTT. Its protein product is CASSLWSGTEAFF. The rearrangement links TRBV7-6 to TRBJ1-1, with D hard to call. Germline V gives CDR1 SGHVS, CDR2 FNYEAQ. With 2 bases removed from V and 5 bases from J, the gap between germline ends came to 9 bases. There are 13 residues in the CDR3.

This chain connects TRBV9 to TRBJ2-1; D perhaps matches TRBD2 (5 bases). Trimming stripped 0 bases from V and 3 bases from J, with 10 bases between. Germline V lookup: CDR1 SGDLS, CDR2 YYNGEE. The CDR3 consists of 15 residues. The DNA of the CDR3 is TGTGCCAGCAGCGTAGCGGTTGGAGGCTACAATGAGCAGTTCTTC. Its translation: CASSVAVGGYNEQFF.

CDR3 region: CASSDSDRGVPGNTIYF. In DNA, the CDR3 is TGTGCCAGCAGTGACTCGGACAGGGGCGTCCCTGGAAACACCATATATTTT. This chain uses TRBV6-4 with TRBJ1-3, with 9 bases matching TRBD1. Trimming cost V 0 bases and J 2 bases; bases outside gene matches: 5. The CDR3 consists of 17 residues. Germline assignment: CDR1 MRHNA and CDR2 SNTAGT.